This TCR beta chain was identified during a study of OX40 agonist ivuxolimab in advanced cancers. Broader study findings: Blood T cells, both CD4+ and CD8+, expanded clonally by week 6 at 0.1 to 3.0 mg/kg.

The V gene lost 6 bases and the J gene lost 3 bases, with 20 bases spanning the gap. Germline V gives CDR1 LNHDA, CDR2 SQIVND (reference sequence). The CDR3 sequence is 17 residues long. Sequencing used immunoSEQ multiplex PCR; TCRdb keeps in-frame clones, though not all of them. The sample lists some 25,000 clones, about 86% occurring once. With regard to this clone: What it binds is unknown.

The TCR was taken from an adult with an advanced solid tumor such as melanoma, head and neck, liver or kidney cancer. V is TRBV19 and J is TRBJ2-2; perhaps TRBD2 as D (6 bases). This sample comprised CD4+ or CD8+ T cells sorted from blood, obtained in a trial of the OX40 agonist ivuxolimab. CDR3 amino acids: CASSMRHGGTDTGELFF. The CDR3 DNA is TGTGCCAGTAGCATGAGACATGGCGGGACGGACACCGGGGAGCTGTTTTTT.